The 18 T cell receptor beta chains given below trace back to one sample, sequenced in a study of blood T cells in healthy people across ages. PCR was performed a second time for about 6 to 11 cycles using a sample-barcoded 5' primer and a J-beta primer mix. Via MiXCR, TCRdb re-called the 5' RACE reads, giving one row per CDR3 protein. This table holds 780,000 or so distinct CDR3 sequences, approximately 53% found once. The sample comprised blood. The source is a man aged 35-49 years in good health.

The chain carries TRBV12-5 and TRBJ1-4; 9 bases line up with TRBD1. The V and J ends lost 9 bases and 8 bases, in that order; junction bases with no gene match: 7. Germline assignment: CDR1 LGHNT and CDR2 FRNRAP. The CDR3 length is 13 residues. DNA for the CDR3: TGTGCTAGCCGACAGGGGGAAGAAGAAAAACTGTTTTTT. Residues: CASRQGEEEKLFF. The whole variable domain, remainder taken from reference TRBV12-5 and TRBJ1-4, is DARVTQTPRHKVTEMGQEVTMRCQPILGHNTVFWYRQTMMQGLELLAYFRNRAPLDDSGMPKDRFSAEMPDATLATLKIQPSEPRDSAVYFCASRQGEEEKLFFGSGTQLSVL.

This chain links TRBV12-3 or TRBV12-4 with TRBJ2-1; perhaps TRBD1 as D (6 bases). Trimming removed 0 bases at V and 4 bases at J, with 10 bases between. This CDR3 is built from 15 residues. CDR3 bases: TGTGCCAGCAGTTTAGCGCGACAGGTATACAATGAGCAGTTCTTC. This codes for CASSLARQVYNEQFF.

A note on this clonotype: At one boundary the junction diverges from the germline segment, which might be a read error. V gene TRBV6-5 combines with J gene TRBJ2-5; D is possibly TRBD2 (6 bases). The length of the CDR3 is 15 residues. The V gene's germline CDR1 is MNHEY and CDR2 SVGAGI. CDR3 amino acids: CASKNSGVQQEAQYF. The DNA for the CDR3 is TGTGCCAGCAAAAATTCGGGAGTCCAACAAGAGGCCCAGTACTTC.

The CDR3 protein is CASTSTGNYGYTF. The CDR3 DNA is TGTGCCAGTACCTCGACAGGGAACTATGGCTACACCTTC. V is TRBV19 and J is TRBJ1-2; 7 bases fit TRBD1. The CDR3 consists of 13 residues. Trimming at V came to 7 bases and at J to 2 bases, leaving 4 bases not matched to a gene. CDR1 and CDR2 (germline): LNHDA, SQIVND (reference sequence).

The CDR3 here is CASSMWGGAAGPSNSPLHF. The CDR3 DNA follows: TGTGCCAGCAGCATGTGGGGCGGAGCGGCTGGCCCTTCCAATTCACCCCTCCACTTT. The chain employs TRBV6-1 and TRBJ1-6, with D perhaps matching TRBD1 (5 bases). V shed 6 bases and J shed 7 bases, with 28 bases lying between them. This CDR3 spans 19 amino acids. Germline V CDR1 and CDR2: MNHNS, SASEGT.

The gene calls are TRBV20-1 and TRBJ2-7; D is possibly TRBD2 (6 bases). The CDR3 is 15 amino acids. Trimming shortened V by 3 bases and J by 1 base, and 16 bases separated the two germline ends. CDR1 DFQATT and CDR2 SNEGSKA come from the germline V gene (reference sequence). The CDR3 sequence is CSAREGRDVSYEQYF. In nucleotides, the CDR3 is TGCAGTGCTAGGGAGGGTCGGGACGTTTCCTACGAGCAGTACTTC.

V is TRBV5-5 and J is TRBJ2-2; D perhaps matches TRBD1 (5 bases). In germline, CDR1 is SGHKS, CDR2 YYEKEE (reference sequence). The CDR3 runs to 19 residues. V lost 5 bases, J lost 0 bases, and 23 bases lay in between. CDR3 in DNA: TGTGCCAGCAGGCCGCGTGGGGTGGCCAGGGCGACGAACACCGGGGAGCTGTTTTTT. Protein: CASRPRGVARATNTGELFF.

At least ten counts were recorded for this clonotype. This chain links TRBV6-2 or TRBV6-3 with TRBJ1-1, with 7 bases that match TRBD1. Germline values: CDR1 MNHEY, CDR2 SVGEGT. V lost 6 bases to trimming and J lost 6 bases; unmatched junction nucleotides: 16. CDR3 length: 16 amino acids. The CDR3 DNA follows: TGTGCCAGCAGCTACGTTTTGGCGGGAACAGGGGCTGAAGCTTTCTTT. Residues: CASSYVLAGTGAEAFF.

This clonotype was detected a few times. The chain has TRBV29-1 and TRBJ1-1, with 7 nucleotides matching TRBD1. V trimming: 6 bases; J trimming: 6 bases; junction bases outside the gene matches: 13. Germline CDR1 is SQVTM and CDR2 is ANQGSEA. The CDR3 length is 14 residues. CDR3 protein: CSVRRQGRTAEAFF. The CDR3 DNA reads TGCAGCGTCCGACGACAGGGCAGGACAGCTGAAGCTTTCTTT. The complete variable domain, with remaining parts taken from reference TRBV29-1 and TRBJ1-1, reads SAVISQKPSRDICQRGTSLTIQCQVDSQVTMMFWYRQQPGQSLTLIATANQGSEATYESGFVIDKFPISRPNLTFSTLTVSNMSPEDSSIYLCSVRRQGRTAEAFFGQGTRLTVV.

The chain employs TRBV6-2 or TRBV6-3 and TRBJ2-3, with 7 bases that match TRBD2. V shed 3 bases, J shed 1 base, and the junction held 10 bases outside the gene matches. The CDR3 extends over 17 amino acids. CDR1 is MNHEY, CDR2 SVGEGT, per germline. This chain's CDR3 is CASSYGRERWGTDTQYF. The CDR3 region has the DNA TGTGCCAGCAGTTATGGGCGGGAGCGGTGGGGCACAGATACGCAGTATTTT.

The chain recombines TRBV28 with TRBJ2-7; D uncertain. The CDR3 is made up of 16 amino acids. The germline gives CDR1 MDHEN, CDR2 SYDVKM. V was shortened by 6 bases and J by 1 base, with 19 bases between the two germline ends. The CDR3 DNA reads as TGTGCCAGCAGCCCTGTCGGCAGGACCCTATCCTACGAGCAGTACTTC. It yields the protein CASSPVGRTLSYEQYF.

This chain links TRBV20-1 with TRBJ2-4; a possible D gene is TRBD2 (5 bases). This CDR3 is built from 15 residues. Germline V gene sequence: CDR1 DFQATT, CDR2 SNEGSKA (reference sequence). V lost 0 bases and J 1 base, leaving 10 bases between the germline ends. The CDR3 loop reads CSARDSGVAKNIQYF. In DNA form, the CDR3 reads TGCAGTGCTAGAGATTCCGGGGTTGCCAAAAACATTCAGTACTTC.

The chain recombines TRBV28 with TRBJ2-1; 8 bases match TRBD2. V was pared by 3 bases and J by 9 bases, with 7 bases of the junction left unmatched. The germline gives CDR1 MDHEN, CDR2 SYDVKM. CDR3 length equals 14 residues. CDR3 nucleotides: TGTGCCAGCAGTTTTCCCCCACGGGGGGGTGAGCAGTTCTTC. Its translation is CASSFPPRGGEQFF. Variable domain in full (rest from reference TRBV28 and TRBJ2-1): DVKVTQSSRYLVKRTGEKVFLECVQDMDHENMFWYRQDPGLGLRLIYFSYDVKMKEKGDIPEGYSVSREKKERFSLILESASTNQTSMYLCASSFPPRGGEQFFGPGTRLTVL.

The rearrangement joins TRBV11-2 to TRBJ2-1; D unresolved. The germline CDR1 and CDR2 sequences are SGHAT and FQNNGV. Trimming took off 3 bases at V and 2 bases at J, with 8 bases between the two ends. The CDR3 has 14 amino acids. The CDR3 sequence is CASSLDLTYNEQFF. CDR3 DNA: TGTGCCAGCAGCTTGGACCTTACCTACAATGAGCAGTTCTTC.

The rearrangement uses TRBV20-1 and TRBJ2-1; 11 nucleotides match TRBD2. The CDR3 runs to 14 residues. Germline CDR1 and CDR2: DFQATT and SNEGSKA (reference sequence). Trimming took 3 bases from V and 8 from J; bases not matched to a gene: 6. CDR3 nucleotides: TGCAGTGCTAGTCGTAGCGGGAGGGGCGATGAGCAGTTCTTC. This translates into CSASRSGRGDEQFF.

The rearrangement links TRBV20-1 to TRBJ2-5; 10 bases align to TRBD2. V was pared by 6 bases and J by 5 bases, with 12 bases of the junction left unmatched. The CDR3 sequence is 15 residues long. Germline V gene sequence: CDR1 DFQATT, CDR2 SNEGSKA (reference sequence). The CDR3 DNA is TGCAGTGCGGGCCGGACTAGCGGTACGGGGGAGACCCAGTACTTC. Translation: CSAGRTSGTGETQYF.

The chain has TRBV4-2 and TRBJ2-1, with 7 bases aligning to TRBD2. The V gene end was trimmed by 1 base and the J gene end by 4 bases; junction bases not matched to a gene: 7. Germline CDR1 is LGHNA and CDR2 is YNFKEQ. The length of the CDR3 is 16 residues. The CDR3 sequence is CASSQGWGGDYNEQFF. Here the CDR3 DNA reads TGTGCCAGCAGCCAAGGGTGGGGGGGGGATTACAATGAGCAGTTCTTC.

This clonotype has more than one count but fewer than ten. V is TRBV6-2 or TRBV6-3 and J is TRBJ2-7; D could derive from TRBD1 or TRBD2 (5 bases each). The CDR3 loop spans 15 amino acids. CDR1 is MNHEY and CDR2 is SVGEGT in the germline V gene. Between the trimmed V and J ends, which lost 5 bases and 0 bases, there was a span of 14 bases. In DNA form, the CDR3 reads TGTGCCAGCAGTGATCCCGGGACGAGCTCCTACGAGCAGTACTTC. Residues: CASSDPGTSSYEQYF.